Each of the 22 T cell receptor beta chains below was sequenced from the same sample in a study of CD8 T cells in Susac syndrome. Reverse transcription used about 0.45 to 1 ug RNA and random hexamers. TCRdb re-called the immunoSEQ multiplex PCR reads through MiXCR, storing one row per CDR3 protein. The table has some 190,000 distinct CDR3 sequences, roughly 96% seen once. What was sequenced was CD4+ T cells from PBMCs. The receptors shown here come from a human donor in good health.

V usage is TRBV9 and J usage is TRBJ2-7; D tentatively reads TRBD1 or TRBD2 (5 bases each). V was pared by 0 bases and J by 5 bases, with 21 bases between. Germline V gene sequence: CDR1 SGDLS, CDR2 YYNGEE. The CDR3 totals 17 residues. The CDR3 reads CASSVATADDRGHEQYV. CDR3 coding DNA: TGTGCCAGCAGCGTAGCCACCGCGGATGATCGGGGCCACGAGCAGTACGTC.

The rearrangement links TRBV7-8 to TRBJ1-4; no reliable D call. Trimming removed 5 bases from V and 4 bases from J, with 14 bases in between. This CDR3 is built from 15 residues. Germline loops: CDR1 SGHVS, CDR2 FQNEAQ. This CDR3 reads CASSPYSNRNEKLFF. CDR3 sequence (DNA): TGTGCCAGCAGCCCATATTCCAACCGTAATGAAAAACTGTTTTTT.

The chain recombines TRBV15 with TRBJ2-5, with D maybe TRBD1 (6 bases). The CDR3 is 16 residues long. Germline V gene sequence: CDR1 LNHNV, CDR2 YYDKDF (reference sequence). Trimming left V 5 bases short and J 2 bases short, with 18 bases between. The CDR3 here is CATSFQTGLAQETQYF. The DNA for the CDR3 is TGTGCCACCAGCTTCCAAACAGGGTTGGCTCAAGAGACCCAGTACTTC.

The chain is built from TRBV7-2 and TRBJ2-3; D unresolved. Germline-derived CDR1 and CDR2 are SGHTA and FQGNSA. CDR3 size: 15 residues. Between the trimmed V and J ends, which lost 3 bases and 2 bases, there was a span of 12 bases. CDR3 nucleotides: TGTGCCAGCAGCTTTAGGACCCAACTCACAGATACGCAGTATTTT. It specifies CASSFRTQLTDTQYF.

V gene TRBV29-1 combines with J gene TRBJ2-5; the match to TRBD1 covers 9 bases. Germline assignment: CDR1 SQVTM and CDR2 ANQGSEA. J gave up 3 bases and V 7 bases, and 9 bases lay outside the gene matches. The CDR3 spans 14 residues. CDR3 region: CSARHRDREETQYF. DNA for the CDR3: TGCAGCGCTAGACACCGGGACAGGGAAGAGACCCAGTACTTC.

J is TRBJ2-1 and V is TRBV30; the match to TRBD1 covers 9 bases. Germline CDR1 and CDR2: GTSNPN and SVGIG (reference sequence). V shed 2 bases and J 12 bases; nucleotides not matched to a gene: 14. The CDR3 contains 15 residues. CDR3 bases: TGTGCCTGGAGTCCTATTAGGGGACAGGGCGGATGGCAGTTCTTC. Residues: CAWSPIRGQGGWQFF.

The rearrangement links TRBV20-1 to TRBJ2-7; possibly TRBD1 or TRBD2 for D (5 bases each). Trimming pared 5 bases from V and 3 bases from J, leaving 11 bases between. The CDR3 runs 12 residues. Germline V gene data show CDR1 as DFQATT and CDR2 as SNEGSKA (reference sequence). The CDR3 nucleotides read TGCAGTGCTCCCGGGGCCCTCTACGAGCAGTACTTC. It encodes CSAPGALYEQYF.

V gene TRBV20-1 combines with J gene TRBJ2-6, with no clear D. V shed 0 bases and J shed 0 bases, with 6 bases lying between them. The CDR3 consists of 15 residues. Germline V gene sequence: CDR1 DFQATT, CDR2 SNEGSKA (reference sequence). The CDR3 sequence is CSARDGNSGANVLTF. The CDR3, as DNA: TGCAGTGCTAGAGATGGGAACTCTGGGGCCAACGTCCTGACTTTC.

V is TRBV12-3 or TRBV12-4 and J is TRBJ2-6; D is unclear. The CDR3 totals 16 residues. V was shortened by 6 bases and J by 0 bases, with 12 bases between the two germline ends. This chain's CDR3 is CASRRDRASGANVLTF. CDR3 DNA: TGTGCCAGCAGACGTGACCGGGCCTCTGGGGCCAACGTCCTGACTTTC.

This chain connects TRBV28 to TRBJ1-1; 12 nucleotides line up with TRBD1. Trimming at V came to 5 bases and at J to 4 bases, leaving 8 bases not matched to a gene. CDR3 length: 16 residues. Germline V gene data show CDR1 as MDHEN and CDR2 as SYDVKM. In DNA form, the CDR3 reads TGTGCCAGCAGTCCGGGGACAGGGGGCTTAGGCACTGAAGCTTTCTTT. Translation: CASSPGTGGLGTEAFF.

The chain is built from TRBV27 and TRBJ2-1; 9 bases agree with TRBD2. The CDR3 extends over 19 amino acids. The germline gives CDR1 MNHEY, CDR2 SMNVEV (reference sequence). V dropped 5 bases and J dropped 4; count of bases not matched to a gene: 18. CDR3 sequence reads: CASSPAPNLAGLRYNEQFF. The CDR3, as DNA: TGTGCCAGCAGTCCCGCCCCAAATCTAGCGGGATTGCGGTACAATGAGCAGTTCTTC.

This clonotype is a singleton in its sample. The genes are TRBV9 and TRBJ2-7, with 9 bases identical to TRBD1. After removal of 3 bases from V and 6 bases from J, the junction contained 7 bases not matched to a gene. CDR3 size: 14 residues. The V gene's germline CDR1 is SGDLS and CDR2 YYNGEE. CDR3 sequence: CASSEQGAGSEQYF. The CDR3 bases are TGTGCCAGCAGCGAACAGGGGGCTGGGTCCGAGCAGTACTTC.

The chain employs TRBV28 and TRBJ1-2; 7 bases line up with TRBD1. Looked up from germline, CDR1 is MDHEN and CDR2 is SYDVKM. V lost 3 bases, J lost 7 bases, and 8 bases stayed unmatched. The CDR3 length is 14 residues. The CDR3 region is CASSLRGPQRGYTF. Here the CDR3 DNA reads TGTGCCAGCAGTTTGAGGGGGCCCCAACGTGGCTACACCTTC.

This CDR3 reads CSARDVGSGGETQYF. CDR3 sequence (DNA): TGCAGTGCTAGAGATGTTGGTAGTGGCGGAGAGACCCAGTACTTC. The chain carries TRBV20-1 and TRBJ2-5, with D uncertain. This CDR3 contains 15 residues. V was pared by 0 bases and J by 4 bases, with 15 bases between. From germline, CDR1 is DFQATT and CDR2 SNEGSKA (reference sequence).

The gene calls are TRBV7-9 and TRBJ1-5; TRBD1 might be the D (6 bases). Trimming shortened V by 3 bases and J by 4 bases, and 10 bases separated the two germline ends. The CDR3 runs 14 residues. The V gene's germline CDR1 is SEHNR and CDR2 FQNEAQ (reference sequence). The CDR3 spells CASSFGTPNQPQHF. DNA of the CDR3: TGTGCCAGCAGCTTTGGGACACCAAATCAGCCCCAGCATTTT.

V usage is TRBV2 and J usage is TRBJ2-3; a weak D match, TRBD2 (6 bases). Per the germline V gene, CDR1 is SNHLY and CDR2 is FYNNEI. CDR3 size: 12 residues. Deletions cut 4 bases from V and 6 bases from J, with 8 bases between. CDR3 sequence: CASSAEGDTQYF. CDR3 nucleotide sequence: TGTGCCAGCAGTGCGGAGGGGGATACGCAGTATTTT.

The chain combines TRBV25-1 with TRBJ2-5; TRBD2 agrees at 8 bases. Germline V CDR1 and CDR2: MGHDK, SYGVNS. The CDR3 covers 17 residues. V was clipped by 6 bases and J by 5 bases; unmatched bases: 17. The CDR3 DNA reads TGTGCCAGCAGGCCCTCGGGTTTCCGCGGGGGGTACGAGACCCAGTACTTC. Amino acids: CASRPSGFRGGYETQYF. Together with reference TRBV25-1 and TRBJ2-5, the CDR3 gives the full variable domain: EADIYQTPRYLVIGTGKKITLECSQTMGHDKMYWYQQDPGMELHLIHYSYGVNSTEKGDLSSESTVSRIRTEHFPLTLESARPSHTSQYLCASRPSGFRGGYETQYFGPGTRLLVL.

This chain joins TRBV18 and TRBJ1-2, with D uncertain. V lost 2 bases and J 1 base, leaving 5 bases between the germline ends. Germline lookup yields CDR1 KGHSH and CDR2 LQKENI. The CDR3 covers 13 residues. The CDR3 DNA follows: TGTGCCAGCTCACCAGACCTTAACTATGGCTACACCTTC. This translates into CASSPDLNYGYTF.

The V call is TRBV9, the J call TRBJ1-4; 7 positions agree with TRBD1. V gave up 3 bases and J gave up 8 bases; unmatched junction bases: 7. CDR1 is SGDLS and CDR2 is YYNGEE in the germline V gene. The CDR3 has 14 amino acids. The CDR3 DNA sequence: TGTGCCAGCAGCGAGGCGACAGGGCGGGAAAAACTGTTTTTT. Amino acids: CASSEATGREKLFF.

The rearrangement joins TRBV29-1 to TRBJ1-4; D is ambiguous. The V gene's germline CDR1 is SQVTM and CDR2 ANQGSEA. The CDR3 has 15 residues. The ends were cut back, 6 bases at V and 2 bases at J, with 16 bases in the middle. CDR3 loop: CSVAGVSSTNEKLFF. CDR3 DNA: TGCAGCGTGGCCGGGGTTAGCTCCACTAATGAAAAACTGTTTTTT.

The V and J genes are TRBV28 and TRBJ2-1; 12 nucleotides line up with TRBD2. Losses at the gene ends were 3 bases for V and 6 bases for J; bases not matched to a gene: 6. Germline-derived CDR1 and CDR2 are MDHEN and SYDVKM. The CDR3 spans 16 residues. CDR3 DNA sequence: TGTGCCAGCAGTTTCCCAACTAGCGGGAGGCTCAATGAGCAGTTCTTC. Translation gives CASSFPTSGRLNEQFF.

The chain couples TRBV9 to TRBJ2-4, with a tentative D call TRBD1 (5 bases). The CDR3 is 13 residues long. Germline assignment: CDR1 SGDLS and CDR2 YYNGEE. V shed 0 bases and J shed 10 bases, with 11 bases lying between them. The CDR3 DNA follows: TGTGCCAGCAGCGTAGACAGGTCCGGGATTCAGTACTTC. Protein product: CASSVDRSGIQYF.